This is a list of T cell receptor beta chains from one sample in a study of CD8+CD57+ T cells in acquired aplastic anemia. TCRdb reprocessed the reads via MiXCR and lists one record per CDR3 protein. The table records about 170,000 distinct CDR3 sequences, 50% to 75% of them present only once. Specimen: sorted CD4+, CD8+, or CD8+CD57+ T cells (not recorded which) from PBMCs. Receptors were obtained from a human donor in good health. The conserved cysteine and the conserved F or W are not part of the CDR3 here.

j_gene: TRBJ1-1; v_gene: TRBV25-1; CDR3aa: ASSVTGGNTEAF
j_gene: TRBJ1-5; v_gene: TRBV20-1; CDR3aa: SARESRGDVSNQPQH
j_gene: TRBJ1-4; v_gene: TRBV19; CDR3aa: ASSYQDSPYEKLF
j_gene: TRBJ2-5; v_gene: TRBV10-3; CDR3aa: AIKGSQETQY
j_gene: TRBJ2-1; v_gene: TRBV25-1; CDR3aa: ASSELAGGDNEQF
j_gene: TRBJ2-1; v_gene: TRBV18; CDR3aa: ASSPHHNLDEQF
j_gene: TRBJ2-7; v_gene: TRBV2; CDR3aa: ASSDRGHEQY
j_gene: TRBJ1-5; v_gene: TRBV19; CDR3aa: ASGQINQPQH
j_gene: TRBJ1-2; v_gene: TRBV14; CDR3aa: ASSLDVTLDSTVYGYT
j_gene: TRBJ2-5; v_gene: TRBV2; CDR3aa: ASSGQGAGVETQY
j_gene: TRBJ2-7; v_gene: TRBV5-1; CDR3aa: ASSPLTEFAHEQY